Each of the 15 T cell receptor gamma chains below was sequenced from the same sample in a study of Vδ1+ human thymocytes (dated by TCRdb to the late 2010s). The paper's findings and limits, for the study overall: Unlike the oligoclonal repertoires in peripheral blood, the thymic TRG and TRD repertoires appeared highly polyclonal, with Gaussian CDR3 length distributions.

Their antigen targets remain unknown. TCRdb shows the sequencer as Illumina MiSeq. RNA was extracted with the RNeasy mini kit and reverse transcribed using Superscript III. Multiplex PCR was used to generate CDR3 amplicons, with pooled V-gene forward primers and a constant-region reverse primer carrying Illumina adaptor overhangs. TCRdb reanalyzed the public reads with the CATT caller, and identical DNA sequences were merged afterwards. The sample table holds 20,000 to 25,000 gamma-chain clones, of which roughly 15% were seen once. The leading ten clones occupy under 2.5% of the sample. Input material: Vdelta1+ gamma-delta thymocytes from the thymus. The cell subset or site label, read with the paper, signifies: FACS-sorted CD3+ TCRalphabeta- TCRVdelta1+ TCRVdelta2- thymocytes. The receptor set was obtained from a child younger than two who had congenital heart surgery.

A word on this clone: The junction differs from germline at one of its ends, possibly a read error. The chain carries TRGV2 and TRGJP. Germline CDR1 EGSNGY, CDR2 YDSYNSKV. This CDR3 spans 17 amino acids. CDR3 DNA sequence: TGTGCCGCCTGGGACAGGCTTGTGGAGTTGGGCAAAAAAATCAAGGTATTT. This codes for CAAWDRLVELGKKIKVF.

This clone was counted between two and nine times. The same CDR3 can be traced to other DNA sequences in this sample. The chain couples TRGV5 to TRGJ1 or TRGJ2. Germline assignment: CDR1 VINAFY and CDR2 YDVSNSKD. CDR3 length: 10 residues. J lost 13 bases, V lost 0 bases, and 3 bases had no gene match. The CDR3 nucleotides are TGTGCCACCTGGGACAGGCCAAAACTCTTT. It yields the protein CATWDRPKLF.

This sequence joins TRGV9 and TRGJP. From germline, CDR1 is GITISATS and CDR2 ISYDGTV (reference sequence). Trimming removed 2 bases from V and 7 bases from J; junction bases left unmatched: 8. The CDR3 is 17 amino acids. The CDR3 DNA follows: TGTGCCTTGTGGGAGGCCCGAACCGAGTTGGGCAAAAAAATCAAGGTATTT. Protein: CALWEARTELGKKIKVF.

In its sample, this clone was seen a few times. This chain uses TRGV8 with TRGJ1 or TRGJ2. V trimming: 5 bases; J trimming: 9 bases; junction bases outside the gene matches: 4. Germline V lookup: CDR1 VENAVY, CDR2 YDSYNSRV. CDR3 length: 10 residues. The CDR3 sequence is CATWVSKKLF. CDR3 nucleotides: TGTGCCACCTGGGTGTCTAAGAAACTCTTT.

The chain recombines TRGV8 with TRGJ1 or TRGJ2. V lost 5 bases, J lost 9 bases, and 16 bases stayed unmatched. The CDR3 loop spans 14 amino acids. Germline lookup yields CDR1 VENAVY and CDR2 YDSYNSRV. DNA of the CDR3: TGTGCCACCTGGGCTACGGAGCGGCTTCGTAAGAAACTCTTT. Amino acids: CATWATERLRKKLF.

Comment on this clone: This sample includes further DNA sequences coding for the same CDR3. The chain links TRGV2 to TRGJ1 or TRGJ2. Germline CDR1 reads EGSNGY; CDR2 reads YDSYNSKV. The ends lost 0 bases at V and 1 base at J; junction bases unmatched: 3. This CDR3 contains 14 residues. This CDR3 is CATWDGPNYYKKLF. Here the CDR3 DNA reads TGTGCCACCTGGGACGGGCCTAATTATTATAAGAAACTCTTT.

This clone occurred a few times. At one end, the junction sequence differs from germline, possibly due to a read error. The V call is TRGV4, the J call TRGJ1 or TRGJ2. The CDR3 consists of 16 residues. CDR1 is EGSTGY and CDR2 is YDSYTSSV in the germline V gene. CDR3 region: CATWNGPRENYYKKLF. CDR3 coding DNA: TGTGCCACCTGGAATGGGCCGAGGGAGAATTATTATAAGAAACTCTTT.

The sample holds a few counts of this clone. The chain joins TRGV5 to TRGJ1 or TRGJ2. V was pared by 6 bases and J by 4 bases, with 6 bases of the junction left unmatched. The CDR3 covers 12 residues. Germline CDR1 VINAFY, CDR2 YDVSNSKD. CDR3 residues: CATWLQYYKKLF. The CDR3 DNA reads TGTGCCACCTGGCTCCAATATTATAAGAAACTCTTT.

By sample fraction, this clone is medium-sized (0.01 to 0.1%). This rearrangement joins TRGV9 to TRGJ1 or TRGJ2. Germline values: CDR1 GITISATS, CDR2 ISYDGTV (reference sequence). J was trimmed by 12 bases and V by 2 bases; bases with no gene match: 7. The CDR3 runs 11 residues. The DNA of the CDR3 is TGTGCCTTGTGGGAGGGAGGGAGGAAACTCTTT. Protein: CALWEGGRKLF.

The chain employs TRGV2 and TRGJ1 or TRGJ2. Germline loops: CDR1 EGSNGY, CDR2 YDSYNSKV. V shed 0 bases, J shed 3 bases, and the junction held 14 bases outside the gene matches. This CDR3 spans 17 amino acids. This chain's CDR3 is CATWDGPKGTLYYKKLF. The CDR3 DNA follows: TGTGCCACCTGGGACGGGCCGAAAGGGACCCTTTATTATAAGAAACTCTTT.

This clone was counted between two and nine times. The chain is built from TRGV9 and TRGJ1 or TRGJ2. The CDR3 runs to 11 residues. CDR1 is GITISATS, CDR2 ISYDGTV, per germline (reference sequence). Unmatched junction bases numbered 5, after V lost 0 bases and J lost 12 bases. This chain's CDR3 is CALWEVLRKLF. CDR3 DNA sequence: TGTGCCTTGTGGGAGGTGCTCAGGAAACTCTTT.

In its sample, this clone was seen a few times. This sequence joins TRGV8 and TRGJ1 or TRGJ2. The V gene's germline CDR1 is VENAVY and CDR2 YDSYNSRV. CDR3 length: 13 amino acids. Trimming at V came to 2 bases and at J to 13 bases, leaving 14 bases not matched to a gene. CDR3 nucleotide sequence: TGTGCCACCTGGGATACCCGATCCCCCACTAAACTCTTT. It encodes CATWDTRSPTKLF.

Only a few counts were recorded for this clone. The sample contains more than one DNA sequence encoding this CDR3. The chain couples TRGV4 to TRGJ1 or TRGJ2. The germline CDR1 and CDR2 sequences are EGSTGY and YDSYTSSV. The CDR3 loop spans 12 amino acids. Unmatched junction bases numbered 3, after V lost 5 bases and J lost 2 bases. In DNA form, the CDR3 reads TGTGCCACCTGGGGGGATTATTATAAGAAACTCTTT. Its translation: CATWGDYYKKLF.

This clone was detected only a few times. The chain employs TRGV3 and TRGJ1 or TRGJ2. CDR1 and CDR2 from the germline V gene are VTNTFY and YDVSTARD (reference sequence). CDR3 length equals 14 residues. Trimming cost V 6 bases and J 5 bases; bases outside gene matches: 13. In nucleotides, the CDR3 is TGTGCCACCTGGTCCTCTGCGGGGAATTATAAGAAACTCTTT. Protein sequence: CATWSSAGNYKKLF.

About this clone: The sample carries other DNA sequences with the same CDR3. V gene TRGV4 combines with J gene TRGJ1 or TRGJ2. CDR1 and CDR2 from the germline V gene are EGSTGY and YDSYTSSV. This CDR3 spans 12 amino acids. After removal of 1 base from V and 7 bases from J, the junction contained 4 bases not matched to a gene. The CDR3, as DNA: TGTGCCACCTGGGATGGACCCTATAAGAAACTCTTT. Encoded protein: CATWDGPYKKLF.